Here is one T cell receptor (beta chain) with its context. Its antigen is unidentified. From the 120-subject validation cohort, which was separate from the approximately 700-subject first cohort, the donors were drawn. The data were obtained in a study of cytomegalovirus exposure and HLA in healthy donors. Study results and limitations: Three CMV-associated chains were confirmed in vitro to be specific for CMV antigens. The tendency of first-cohort TCR clusters to co-occur in the 130 or so validation repertoires was identified by a subsequent analysis. Cytomegalovirus status, reportedly, was diagnosed with high specificity and sensitivity by the classifier.

The table came from immunoSEQ multiplex PCR; TCRdb's copy has only in-frame clones and leaves some out. The sample holds tens of thousands of clones, roughly nine tenths seen once. What was sequenced was PBMCs. The receptor was derived from a man in his late teens or twenties in good health and CMV-seronegative.

Here the CDR3 DNA reads TGCGCCAGCAGCTCCGGAGGTTCTGGAAACACCATATATTTT. It specifies CASSSGGSGNTIYF. The rearrangement joins TRBV5-1 to TRBJ1-3, with D uncertain. Germline loops: CDR1 SGHRS, CDR2 YFSETQ. V gave up 3 bases and J gave up 1 base, with 8 bases separating them. The CDR3 runs to 14 residues.